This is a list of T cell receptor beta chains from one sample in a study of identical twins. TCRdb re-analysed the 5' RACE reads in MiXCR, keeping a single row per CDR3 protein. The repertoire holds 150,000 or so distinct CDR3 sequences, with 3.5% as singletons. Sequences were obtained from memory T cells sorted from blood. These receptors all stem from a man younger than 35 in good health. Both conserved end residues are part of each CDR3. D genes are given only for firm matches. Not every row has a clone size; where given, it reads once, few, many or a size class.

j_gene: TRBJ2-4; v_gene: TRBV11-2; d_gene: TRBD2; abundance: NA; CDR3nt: TGTGCCAGCAGCTTTAGGACTAGCGGGAGGCTATTACTAGCCAAAAACATTCAGTACTTC; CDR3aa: CASSFRTSGRLLLAKNIQYF
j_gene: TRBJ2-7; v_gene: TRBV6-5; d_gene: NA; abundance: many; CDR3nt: TGTGCCACCACCCGGGCAGGGGAGCAGTACTTC; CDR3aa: CATTRAGEQYF
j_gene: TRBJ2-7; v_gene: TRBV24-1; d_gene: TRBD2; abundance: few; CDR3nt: TGTGCCACCAGTGTAGGGCCGACTAGCGGGAATGTCGAGCAGTACTTC; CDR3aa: CATSVGPTSGNVEQYF
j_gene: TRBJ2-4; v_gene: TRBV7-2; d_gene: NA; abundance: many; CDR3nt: TGTGCCAGCAGCTCCATTCCGGAGAACATTCAGTACTTC; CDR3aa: CASSSIPENIQYF
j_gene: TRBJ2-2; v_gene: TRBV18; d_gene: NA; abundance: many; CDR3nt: TGTGCCAGCTCACCTCAGGGGACCGGGGAGCTGTTTTTT; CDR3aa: CASSPQGTGELFF
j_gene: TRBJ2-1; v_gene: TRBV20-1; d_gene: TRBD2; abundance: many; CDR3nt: TGCAGTGCTAGTCCTGGACTAGCGGGAGCTAGGGGTGAGCAGTTCTTC; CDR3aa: CSASPGLAGARGEQFF
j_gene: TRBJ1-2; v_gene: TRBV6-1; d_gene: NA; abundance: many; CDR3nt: TGTGCCAGCCATAGGGACCTTTTCCATGGCTACACCTTC; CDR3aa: CASHRDLFHGYTF
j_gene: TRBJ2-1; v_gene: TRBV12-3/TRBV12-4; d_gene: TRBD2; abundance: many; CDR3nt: TGTGCCAGCAGTTTTGAGACTAGCTGGTCCAATGAGCAGTTCTTC; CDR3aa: CASSFETSWSNEQFF
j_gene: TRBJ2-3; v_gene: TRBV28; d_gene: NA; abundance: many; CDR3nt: TGTGCCAGCAGTCCTCAAGTTGATACGCAGTATTTT; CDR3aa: CASSPQVDTQYF
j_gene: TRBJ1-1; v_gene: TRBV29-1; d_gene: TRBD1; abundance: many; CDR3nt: TGCAGCGTTGAAGCTTCGGACAGGGAGGGGTCAGCTTTCTTT; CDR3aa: CSVEASDREGSAFF
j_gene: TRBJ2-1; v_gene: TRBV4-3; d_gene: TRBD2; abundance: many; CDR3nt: TGCGCCAGCAGCCAAGATCTGGGACTAGCGGGTAGGAGCTCCTACAATGAGCAGTTCTTC; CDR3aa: CASSQDLGLAGRSSYNEQFF
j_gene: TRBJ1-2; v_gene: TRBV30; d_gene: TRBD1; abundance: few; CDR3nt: TGTGCCACAGGACAGGGGGGCTATGGCTACACCTTC; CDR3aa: CATGQGGYGYTF
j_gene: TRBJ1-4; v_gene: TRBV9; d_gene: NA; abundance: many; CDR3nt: TGTGCCAGCAGCGGACCGAGGATTGAGGAAAAACTGTTTTTT; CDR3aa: CASSGPRIEEKLFF
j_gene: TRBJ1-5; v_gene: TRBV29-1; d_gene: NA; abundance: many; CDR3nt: TGCAGCGTTTCTATTCGGGGTCAGCCCCAGCATTTT; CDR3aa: CSVSIRGQPQHF
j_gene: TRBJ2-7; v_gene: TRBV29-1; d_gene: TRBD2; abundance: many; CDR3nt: TGCAGCGCGAGCGGGAGGCTCTCCTACGAGCAGTACTTC; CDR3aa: CSASGRLSYEQYF
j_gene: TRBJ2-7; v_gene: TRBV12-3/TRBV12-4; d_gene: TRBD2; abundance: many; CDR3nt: TGTGCCAGCAGTTTTAGCGGGAGGAGCAACGAGCAGTACTTC; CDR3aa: CASSFSGRSNEQYF
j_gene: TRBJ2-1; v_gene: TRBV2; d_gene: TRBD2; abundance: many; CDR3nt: TGTGCCAGCAGAAGCGGGAGTGAATCCTACAATGAGCAGTTCTTC; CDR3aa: CASRSGSESYNEQFF
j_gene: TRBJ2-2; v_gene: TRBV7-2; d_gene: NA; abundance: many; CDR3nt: TGTGCCAGCAGCTCCCCACTAGGGGAGCTGTTTTTT; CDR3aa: CASSSPLGELFF
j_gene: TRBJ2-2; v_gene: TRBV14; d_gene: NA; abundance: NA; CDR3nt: TGTGCCAGCAGCCAAGTGTTTCCCGCGGGGTTTGGTACCGGGGAGCTGTTTTTT; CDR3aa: CASSQVFPAGFGTGELFF
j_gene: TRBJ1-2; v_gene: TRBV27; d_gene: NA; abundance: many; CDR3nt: TGTGCCAGCAGTTTGGGCAGGGGCTATGGCTACACCTTC; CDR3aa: CASSLGRGYGYTF
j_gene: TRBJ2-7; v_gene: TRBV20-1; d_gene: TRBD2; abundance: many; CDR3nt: TGCAGTGCTAGACAACCAGCCCTAGCGGATTGGTACGAGCAGTACTTC; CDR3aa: CSARQPALADWYEQYF
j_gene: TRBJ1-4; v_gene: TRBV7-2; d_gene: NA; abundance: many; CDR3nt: TGTGCCAGCAGCTTAGACGGGGGTGGTGAAAAACTGTTTTTT; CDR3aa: CASSLDGGGEKLFF
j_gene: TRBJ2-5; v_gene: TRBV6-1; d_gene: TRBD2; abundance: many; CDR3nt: TGTGCCAGCAGGCCACTAGCGGAAGAGACCCAGTACTTC; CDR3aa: CASRPLAEETQYF